Below, one T cell receptor (beta chain) is given with its context. The record originates from a study of blood T cell repertoires in COVID-19. Study in general: Some COVID-19 samples were acute and others convalescent; all came from the United States, Italy and Spain. Sources were T cells, B-cell-depleted T cells, or PBMCs; the material itself was cDNA or gDNA.

The germline V gene has CDR1 MDHEN and CDR2 SYDVKM. The CDR3 is made up of 15 amino acids. Trimming cost V 5 bases and J 1 base; bases outside gene matches: 7. Per the study methods: Reference gene primer amplification in the assay estimated nucleated cell counts. TCRdb keeps only in-frame clones here, not all; method: immunoSEQ multiplex PCR. Clone size and V and J calls were adopted from that table, with D and trimming inferred from the DNA. The repertoire holds fewer than 250,000 clones, with about 88% as singletons. Sequences were obtained from peripheral blood. The TCR originated in a human donor in a cohort sampled during active COVID-19. The chain uses TRBV28 and TRBJ2-7, with 8 bases lining up with TRBD1. This CDR3 reads CASSPRTGQSYEQYF. The CDR3 DNA reads TGTGCCAGCAGTCCAAGGACAGGGCAATCCTACGAGCAGTACTTC.